This T cell receptor (beta chain) was captured in a study of T cell repertoires in cytomegalovirus infection. A word on this clonotype: Its antigen is as yet unknown.

Study-level results: The study found HLA-C-restricted CMV-specific TCR beta clonotypes dominating the ex vivo response. Carriage of CMV together with the relevant HLA was identifiable through cumulative public TCR beta family frequency.

TCRdb re-derived calls from the reads in MiXCR, one entry per CDR3 protein. The sample carries some 920,000 distinct CDR3 sequences, approximately 30% recorded once. V lost 3 bases and J lost 4; bases outside the gene matches: 9. This CDR3 is built from 16 residues. Germline V gene data show CDR1 as MGHRA and CDR2 as YSYEKL. The TCR sequence derives from a human donor in good health (CMV status not recorded). Some clones in this sample may be carry-over from other donors' samples. V usage is TRBV4-1 and J usage is TRBJ2-1; 7 bases are a match to TRBD2. Sequenced material: cultured CD8+ T cells from PBMCs, taken from culture after CMV antigen stimulation. CDR3 amino acids: CASSHPGGGLYNEQFF. The CDR3 DNA follows: TGCGCCAGCAGCCACCCGGGTGGGGGACTATACAATGAGCAGTTCTTC.